This TCR beta chain appears in the sequencing data of a study of blood T cells in healthy people across ages. This CDR3 comprises 13 residues. The trim removed 6 bases at V and 6 bases at J, leaving 4 bases unmatched. Germline V gene sequence: CDR1 SNHLY, CDR2 FYNNEI. A J-beta primer mix and a sample-barcoded 5' primer were used in a second PCR of roughly 7 to 12 cycles. Through a template-switch adaptor with 12 random nucleotides, each cDNA molecule received a tag. TCRdb itself ran the 5' RACE reads through MiXCR, one entry per CDR3 protein. The sample shows roughly 730,000 distinct CDR3 sequences, roughly 50% of them seen only once. This clonotype was picked up a small number of times.

The sample was blood. The genes are TRBV2 and TRBJ2-1; 8 nucleotides match TRBD1. This TCR came from a man aged 40-49 years in good health. In nucleotides, the CDR3 is TGTGCCAGCAGCTACACAGGGGGCAATGAGCAGTTCTTC. Translated: CASSYTGGNEQFF.